The clone carrying this T cell receptor (beta chain) occurred a few times. This entry is derived from a study of patients and donors after allogeneic stem cell transplantation. From the RT-PCR reads, TCRdb called clonotypes with MiXCR, one entry per CDR3 protein. The sample lists some 960,000 distinct CDR3 sequences, under 20% occurring once. Sequencing was carried out using blood, either unsorted or a sorted T cell fraction (not recorded which). This clonotype originated in a human donor who was either an allogeneic HSCT recipient or a stem cell or donor lymphocyte infusion donor (not recorded which). It is not recorded whose cells these are; they may come from a transplant donor.

CDR3 nucleotides: TGTGCCACCAGTGACCCCTCAGGAAGACAAGAGACCCAGTACTTC. Its translation is CATSDPSGRQETQYF. V usage is TRBV24-1 and J usage is TRBJ2-5; no clear D gene. The CDR3 is made up of 15 amino acids. V was clipped by 4 bases and J by 2 bases, with 13 bases between them. Germline V CDR1 and CDR2: KGHDR, SFDVKD.